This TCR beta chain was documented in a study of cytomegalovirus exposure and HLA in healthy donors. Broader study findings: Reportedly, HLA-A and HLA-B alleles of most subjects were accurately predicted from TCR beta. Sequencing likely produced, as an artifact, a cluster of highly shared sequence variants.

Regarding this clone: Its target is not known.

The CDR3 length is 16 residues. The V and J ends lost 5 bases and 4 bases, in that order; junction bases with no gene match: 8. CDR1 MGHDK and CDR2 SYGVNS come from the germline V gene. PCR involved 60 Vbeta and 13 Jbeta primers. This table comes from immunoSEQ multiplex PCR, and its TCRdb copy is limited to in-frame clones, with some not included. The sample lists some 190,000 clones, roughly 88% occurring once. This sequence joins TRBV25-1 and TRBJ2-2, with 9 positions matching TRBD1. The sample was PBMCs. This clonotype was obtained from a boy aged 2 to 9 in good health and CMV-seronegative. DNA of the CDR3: TGTGCCAGCAGTCCGTGGACAGGGGTTGGCACCGGGGAGCTGTTTTTT. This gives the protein CASSPWTGVGTGELFF.